The next 25 T cell receptor beta chains were all read from a single sample in a study of cytotoxic CD8 clonotypes in ibrutinib-treated CLL (dated by TCRdb to the early 2020s). Library preparation was by the immunoSEQ multiplex PCR assay. In TCRdb, the immuneACCESS table is reduced to in-frame sequences with V and J assigned. These tables do not hold every clone; where another copy was compared, an unresolved V gene accounts for under half, and the others remain unexplained. The sample records some 61,000 clones, about 63% of which are singletons. The ten biggest clones cover around 5.8% of the sample. The time point label for this specimen denotes: roughly 12 months on ibrutinib. The sequencing here drew on PBMCs, taken after 12 months of ibrutinib treatment. The receptors stem from a human donor with chronic lymphocytic leukemia.

The J gene is TRBJ2-5, the V gene TRBV7-8; D unclear. The J call is doubtful: the DNA matches TRBJ2-7 better. The CDR3 sequence is 13 residues long. CDR1 and CDR2 (germline): SGHVS, FQNEAQ. The CDR3 spells CASSLASATEQYF. CDR3 in DNA: TGTGCCAGCAGCTTAGCTTCAGCTACCGAGCAGTACTTC.

This sequence joins TRBV11-2 and TRBJ1-5; D not resolved. With 5 bases removed from V and 6 bases from J, the gap between germline ends came to 11 bases. The CDR3 is 13 residues long. Germline assignment: CDR1 SGHAT and CDR2 FQNNGV. This chain's CDR3 is CASSPYSPQPQHF. The CDR3 DNA is TGTGCCAGCAGCCCTTACAGTCCTCAGCCCCAGCATTTT.

This rearrangement joins TRBV7-9 to TRBJ2-3, with 9 bases lining up with TRBD2. Germline V gives CDR1 SEHNR, CDR2 FQNEAQ (reference sequence). This CDR3 comprises 18 residues. V trimming: 0 bases; J trimming: 5 bases; junction bases outside the gene matches: 12. CDR3 protein: CASSLAKPGLAIGDTQYF. The CDR3 coding sequence is TGTGCCAGCAGCTTAGCCAAACCGGGACTAGCAATCGGAGATACGCAGTATTTT. Full variable domain (outside the CDR3, taken from reference TRBV7-9 and TRBJ2-3): DTGVSQNPRHKITKRGQNVTFRCDPISEHNRLYWYRQTLGQGPEFLTYFQNEAQLEKSRLLSDRFSAERPKGSFSTLEIQRTEQGDSAMYLCASSLAKPGLAIGDTQYFGPGTRLTVL.

This rearrangement joins TRBV6-5 to TRBJ1-4, with D tentatively TRBD1 (5 bases). From germline, CDR1 is MNHEY and CDR2 SVGAGI. The CDR3 loop spans 14 amino acids. Trimming cost V 7 bases and J 5 bases, with 14 bases left between them. This chain's CDR3 is CASTYTGRNEKLFF. DNA for the CDR3: TGTGCCAGCACATACACAGGACGCAATGAAAAACTGTTTTTT.

The V gene is TRBV5-1, the J gene TRBJ1-3; D is undetermined. The CDR3 covers 16 residues. Germline CDR1 reads SGHRS; CDR2 reads YFSETQ. V lost 0 bases and J lost 0, with 10 bases in between. The chain's CDR3 is CASSLAGGSSGNTIYF. DNA of the CDR3: TGCGCCAGCAGCTTGGCCGGAGGGAGCTCTGGAAACACCATATATTTT.

The gene calls are TRBV7-3 and TRBJ1-5, with a tentative D call TRBD1 (5 bases). Germline V gene data show CDR1 as SGHTA and CDR2 as FQGTGA. Trimming pared 5 bases from V and 7 bases from J, leaving 12 bases between. The CDR3 runs to 13 residues. CDR3 nucleotides: TGTGCCAGCAGCGTTGGCTGGGGGCAGCCCCAGCATTTT. It encodes CASSVGWGQPQHF.

This clone was observed a few times. The chain combines TRBV5-1 with TRBJ2-7; D unresolved. The CDR3 covers 13 residues. V was pared by 4 bases and J by 2 bases, with 10 bases between. Germline V CDR1 and CDR2: SGHRS, YFSETQ. The CDR3 reads CASSTDKTYEQYF. DNA of the CDR3: TGCGCCAGCAGCACAGATAAGACCTACGAGCAGTACTTC.

This clone was picked up one time. V is TRBV5-1 and J is TRBJ2-7, with D perhaps assigned TRBD1 or TRBD2 (6 bases each). V was trimmed by 0 bases and J by 5 bases, leaving 12 bases between them. Germline lookup yields CDR1 SGHRS and CDR2 YFSETQ. This CDR3 contains 14 residues. The CDR3 sequence is CASSLERGADEQYF. For the CDR3, the DNA is TGCGCCAGCAGCTTGGAGAGGGGGGCGGACGAGCAGTACTTC.

CDR3 amino acids: CASSLARPEQFF. CDR3 sequence (DNA): TGTGCCAGCAGCTTAGCGCGACCTGAGCAGTTCTTC. The chain recombines TRBV7-2 with TRBJ2-1, with unresolved D. The germline V and J ends were trimmed by 0 bases and 9 bases, with 6 bases remaining between them. The CDR3 extends over 12 amino acids. In germline, CDR1 is SGHTA, CDR2 FQGNSA.

The V and J genes are TRBV9 and TRBJ2-1, with TRBD2 matching over 16 bases. V gave up 3 bases and J gave up 12 bases; unmatched junction bases: 12. The CDR3 has 17 amino acids. Germline values: CDR1 SGDLS, CDR2 YYNGEE. The CDR3 nucleotides are TGTGCCAGCAGCGCTTCCCCTGGGACTAGCGGGGGGGCATTGCAGTTCTTC. The encoded protein is CASSASPGTSGGALQFF. The variable domain in full, with the rest retrieved from reference TRBV9 and TRBJ2-1, is DSGVTQTPKHLITATGQRVTLRCSPRSGDLSVYWYQQSLDQGLQFLIQYYNGEERAKGNILERFSAQQFPDLHSELNLSSLELGDSALYFCASSASPGTSGGALQFFGPGTRLTVL.

This clone was counted only a few times. The CDR3 nucleotides read TGTGCCAGCAGGAACCGGGACAGCCTTTCACCCCTCCACTTT. Residues: CASRNRDSLSPLHF. The chain couples TRBV6-1 to TRBJ1-6, with TRBD1 matching 7 bases. Germline V gives CDR1 MNHNS, CDR2 SASEGT. The CDR3 spans 14 residues. V was clipped by 6 bases and J by 9 bases; unmatched bases: 8.

The chain uses TRBV9 and TRBJ1-3; the match to TRBD1 covers 8 bases. V dropped 5 bases and J dropped 0; count of bases not matched to a gene: 4. In germline, CDR1 is SGDLS, CDR2 YYNGEE. The CDR3 has 15 residues. CDR3 loop: CASSPTGGSGNTIYF. Written as DNA, the CDR3 is TGTGCCAGCAGTCCTACAGGGGGCTCTGGAAACACCATATATTTT.

The V gene is TRBV9, the J gene TRBJ2-2, with D tentatively TRBD1 (6 bases). CDR3 length: 16 amino acids. Germline V gene data show CDR1 as SGDLS and CDR2 as YYNGEE. V lost 4 bases to trimming and J lost 0 bases, with 13 bases between them. CDR3: CASSPGGATNTGELFF. Here the CDR3 DNA reads TGTGCCAGCAGCCCTGGGGGCGCAACGAACACCGGGGAGCTGTTTTTT.

The chain carries TRBV27 and TRBJ2-7; 9 bases line up with TRBD2. J was trimmed by 0 bases and V by 1 base; bases with no gene match: 1. CDR3 size: 15 residues. Germline CDR1 is MNHEY and CDR2 is SMNVEV (reference sequence). The CDR3 loop is CASSLLTSGSYEQYF. As DNA, the CDR3 is TGTGCCAGCAGTTTATTGACTAGCGGCTCCTACGAGCAGTACTTC.

The chain is built from TRBV5-5 and TRBJ2-5; 8 nucleotides line up with TRBD1. The CDR3 totals 15 residues. V was clipped by 4 bases and J by 5 bases; unmatched bases: 10. In germline, CDR1 is SGHKS, CDR2 YYEKEE (reference sequence). The CDR3 is CASSTFQGAGETQYF. The DNA of the CDR3 is TGTGCCAGCAGCACCTTCCAGGGGGCGGGCGAGACCCAGTACTTC.

The chain carries TRBV5-4 and TRBJ1-2; D is possibly TRBD1 (5 bases). The germline gives CDR1 SGHNT, CDR2 YYREEE (reference sequence). The CDR3 totals 15 residues. The V gene lost 1 base and the J gene lost 8 bases, with 18 bases spanning the gap. CDR3 DNA sequence: TGTGCCAGCAGCTTGAAATCCGAGGGGTCGGGCGGCTACACCTTC. Residues: CASSLKSEGSGGYTF.

In this sample, this clone turned up a few times. This sequence joins TRBV19 and TRBJ2-6, with D unclear. Deletions cut 8 bases from V and 0 bases from J, with 8 bases between. The CDR3 loop spans 14 amino acids. Looked up from germline, CDR1 is LNHDA and CDR2 is SQIVND (reference sequence). In nucleotides, the CDR3 is TGTGCCAGTGACACCAACTCTGGGGCCAACGTCCTGACTTTC. Its translation is CASDTNSGANVLTF.

This chain links TRBV19 with TRBJ2-1; no clear D gene. Germline V gene lookup returns CDR1 LNHDA and CDR2 SQIVND (reference sequence). The CDR3 is 13 amino acids. V was shortened by 6 bases and J by 4 bases, with 10 bases between the two germline ends. For the CDR3, the DNA is TGTGCCAGTAGGCAGGTCCAGTACAATGAGCAGTTCTTC. Protein product: CASRQVQYNEQFF.

This clone is a singleton in its sample. The chain is built from TRBV19 and TRBJ2-5; 11 bases fit TRBD1. Germline V gene data show CDR1 as LNHDA and CDR2 as SQIVND (reference sequence). The J segment lost 5 bases and the V segment lost 6 bases, leaving 8 bases of the junction unmatched. The CDR3 is 15 amino acids. CDR3 residues: CASREGTGGVETQYF. The DNA for the CDR3 is TGTGCCAGTAGGGAGGGGACAGGGGGTGTGGAGACCCAGTACTTC.

V is TRBV19 and J is TRBJ1-1, with D perhaps matching TRBD1 (6 bases). Germline CDR1 is LNHDA and CDR2 is SQIVND (reference sequence). Trimming took 3 bases from V and 5 from J, leaving 10 bases between them. The CDR3 runs 13 residues. The CDR3 protein is CASSITGRTEAFF. The CDR3, as DNA: TGTGCCAGTAGTATCACAGGGCGGACTGAAGCTTTCTTT. Full variable domain (missing parts from reference TRBV19 and TRBJ1-1): DGGITQSPKYLFRKEGQNVTLSCEQNLNHDAMYWYRQDPGQGLRLIYYSQIVNDFQKGDIAEGYSVSREKKESFPLTVTSAQKNPTAFYLCASSITGRTEAFFGQGTRLTVV.

J is TRBJ2-1 and V is TRBV9, with 11 positions matching TRBD2. In germline, CDR1 is SGDLS, CDR2 YYNGEE. The CDR3 runs to 18 residues. V dropped 4 bases and J dropped 6; count of bases not matched to a gene: 15. CDR3 DNA: TGTGCCAGCAGCCCAGAGGTTAGCGGGGGGGCCTTTCTCAATGAGCAGTTCTTC. The encoded protein is CASSPEVSGGAFLNEQFF.

CDR3 sequence: CASSRDRSSYEQYF. For the CDR3, the DNA is TGTGCCAGCAGTAGGGACAGGAGCTCCTACGAGCAGTACTTC. The rearrangement uses TRBV7-2 and TRBJ2-7, with 8 bases identical to TRBD1. The V and J ends lost 6 bases and 0 bases, in that order; junction bases with no gene match: 4. The CDR3 runs 14 residues. Germline CDR1 reads SGHTA; CDR2 reads FQGNSA.

V usage is TRBV25-1 and J usage is TRBJ1-1; possibly TRBD1 for D (6 bases). Per germline, CDR1 MGHDK and CDR2 SYGVNS. The V gene lost 1 base and the J gene lost 3 bases, with 9 bases spanning the gap. The CDR3 totals 14 residues. CDR3: CASSESGGHTEAFF. CDR3 in DNA: TGTGCCAGCAGTGAATCTGGGGGGCACACTGAAGCTTTCTTT.

This chain connects TRBV4-3 to TRBJ1-5, with D possibly matching TRBD1 (5 bases). The germline V gene has CDR1 LGHNA and CDR2 YSLEER. V shed 0 bases and J shed 3 bases, with 9 bases lying between them. This CDR3 contains 15 residues. The CDR3 protein is CASSQESRVNQPQHF. DNA of the CDR3: TGCGCCAGCAGCCAAGAGTCCAGGGTCAATCAGCCCCAGCATTTT.

The V call is TRBV6-5, the J call TRBJ2-7; D is uncertain. Germline values: CDR1 MNHEY, CDR2 SVGAGI. Trimming removed 3 bases at V and 4 bases at J, with 13 bases between. CDR3 length equals 14 residues. The CDR3 loop is CASSYQAGVYEQYF. In DNA form, the CDR3 reads TGTGCCAGCAGTTATCAAGCAGGAGTTTACGAGCAGTACTTC.